The next 32 T cell receptor beta chains were all read from a single sample in a study of metastatic and nonmetastatic thyroid tumors. MiXCR re-clonotyped the PCR reads for TCRdb. This table has approximately 31,000 clones, about a sixth appearing once. Not a single patient had been given any form of treatment at any point before undergoing thyroid surgery. Sequenced sample: blood. The receptors were sampled from a female donor with papillary thyroid cancer or a benign thyroid nodule (not recorded which). Some clones in this sample may be carry-over from other donors' samples.

This clone was seen at least ten times. The J gene is TRBJ2-7, the V gene TRBV20-1; no clear D. Germline-derived CDR1 and CDR2 are DFQATT and SNEGSKA (reference sequence). Trimming removed 4 bases from V and 3 bases from J, with 13 bases in between. The CDR3 is made up of 13 amino acids. The CDR3 region has the DNA TGCAGTGCTAAAGAGCTAGGTGACTACGAGCAGTACTTC. Translating it yields CSAKELGDYEQYF.

This clone was seen at least ten times. The rearrangement uses TRBV11-2 and TRBJ2-6, with a weak D call TRBD2 (6 bases). V was clipped by 4 bases and J by 2 bases, with 12 bases between them. Germline CDR1 is SGHAT and CDR2 is FQNNGV. CDR3 length equals 16 residues. DNA of the CDR3: TGTGCCAGCAGCTGGCTGGGGGGTACTGGGGCCAACGTCCTGACTTTC. This gives the protein CASSWLGGTGANVLTF.

The chain links TRBV4-1 to TRBJ1-1; TRBD1 is a possible D gene (6 bases). Germline assignment: CDR1 MGHRA and CDR2 YSYEKL. V lost 3 bases, J lost 9 bases, and 11 bases lay in between. This CDR3 is built from 12 residues. The CDR3 reads CASSHGGDKAFF. CDR3 nucleotide sequence: TGCGCCAGCAGCCATGGAGGGGACAAAGCTTTCTTT.

This clone was picked up many times. The J gene is TRBJ2-7, the V gene TRBV6-5; TRBD1 might be the D (5 bases). This CDR3 is built from 15 residues. Germline V CDR1 and CDR2: MNHEY, SVGAGI. With 2 bases removed from V and 5 bases from J, the gap between germline ends came to 16 bases. The CDR3: CASSYTDSRVNEQYF. The CDR3 DNA reads as TGTGCCAGCAGTTACACGGATTCCAGGGTGAACGAGCAGTACTTC.

The V call is TRBV28, the J call TRBJ1-2, with TRBD1 as a possible D gene (6 bases). This CDR3 contains 17 residues. Germline V CDR1 and CDR2: MDHEN, SYDVKM. Trimming cost V 4 bases and J 4 bases, with 22 bases left between them. The CDR3 sequence is CASSSSGLGAFGYGYTF. For the CDR3, the DNA is TGTGCCAGCAGTTCCTCGGGTTTGGGGGCTTTTGGCTATGGCTACACCTTC.

This clone was counted many times. The V call is TRBV2, the J call TRBJ1-1; the D is unclear. The CDR3 runs 14 residues. V dropped 3 bases and J dropped 1 base, with 9 bases sitting between them. Germline values: CDR1 SNHLY, CDR2 FYNNEI. The CDR3 nucleotides are TGTGCCAGCAGTGATATGGGGTGGAACACTGAAGCTTTCTTT. This gives the protein CASSDMGWNTEAFF.

This clone was seen just once. V gene TRBV18 combines with J gene TRBJ1-2, with D perhaps TRBD1 (5 bases). The V gene lost 2 bases and the J gene lost 4 bases, with 17 bases spanning the gap. Looked up from germline, CDR1 is KGHSH and CDR2 is LQKENI. The CDR3 length is 16 residues. CDR3 nucleotide sequence: TGTGCCAGCTCACCATTTGGCAGGGACCTCGGCTATGGCTACACCTTC. This sequence encodes CASSPFGRDLGYGYTF.

This clone has ten or more counts. V is TRBV7-9 and J is TRBJ2-1, with 9 nucleotides matching TRBD2. The trim removed 3 bases at V and 3 bases at J, leaving 6 bases unmatched. CDR3 size: 16 residues. The V gene's germline CDR1 is SEHNR and CDR2 FQNEAQ (reference sequence). CDR3: CASSFSSGADYNEQFF. Here the CDR3 DNA reads TGTGCCAGCAGCTTTTCTAGCGGGGCCGACTACAATGAGCAGTTCTTC.

With respect to this clone: Germline is not matched at one junction end, which may reflect a read error. The gene calls are TRBV10-1 and TRBJ2-2; no reliable D call. The germline CDR1 and CDR2 sequences are WNHNN and SYGVQD (reference sequence). The CDR3 extends over 16 amino acids. DNA for the CDR3: TGCGCCAGCAGTCTCACTACTGGAGAACTCACCGTGGAGCTGTTTTTT. It is translated as CASSLTTGELTVELFF.

This clone was found many times. V usage is TRBV28 and J usage is TRBJ1-2, with D possibly TRBD1 on 5 matching bases. CDR3 length: 14 amino acids. The V gene lost 7 bases and the J gene lost 4 bases, with 16 bases spanning the gap. Per germline, CDR1 MDHEN and CDR2 SYDVKM. CDR3 nucleotides: TGTGCCAGCAAAATCCGGGGGAGGAGCTATGGCTACACCTTC. Protein: CASKIRGRSYGYTF.

For this clone: One end of the junction does not line up with germline, which may come from a read error. V usage is TRBV6-2 or TRBV6-3 and J usage is TRBJ2-3; D may be TRBD2 (6 bases). Germline CDR1 MNHEY, CDR2 SVGEGT. The CDR3 has 18 amino acids. The CDR3: CASSLTTLAVVVTDTPYF. The CDR3 bases are TGTGCCAGCAGTCTCACTACTTTAGCGGTGGTGGTCACAGATACGCCGTATTTT.

This clone was counted only a few times. This chain uses TRBV6-1 with TRBJ1-1; a possible D gene is TRBD1 (5 bases). Trimming removed 6 bases at V and 2 bases at J, with 16 bases between. This CDR3 region has 15 residues. CDR1 is MNHNS and CDR2 is SASEGT in the germline V gene. CDR3 nucleotide sequence: TGTGCCAGCAGCAACCCACCGGGGGTTAACACTGAAGCTTTCTTT. Protein product: CASSNPPGVNTEAFF.

In this sample, this clone turned up many times. This chain joins TRBV11-2 and TRBJ1-4; 9 bases are shared with TRBD1. V lost 3 bases and J lost 8; bases outside the gene matches: 7. The CDR3 covers 15 residues. Germline CDR1 SGHAT, CDR2 FQNNGV. CDR3 residues: CASSFLDRGGEKLFF. CDR3 DNA sequence: TGTGCCAGCAGCTTCCTGGACAGGGGAGGGGAAAAACTGTTTTTT.

The rearrangement links TRBV7-3 to TRBJ2-1, with D tentatively TRBD1 (6 bases). CDR3 length: 15 residues. Trimming pared 5 bases from V and 1 base from J, leaving 12 bases between. CDR1 SGHTA and CDR2 FQGTGA come from the germline V gene. This CDR3 is CASSHSRGSYNEQFF. Written as DNA, the CDR3 is TGTGCCAGCAGCCACTCCAGGGGATCCTACAATGAGCAGTTCTTC.

This clone was recorded many times. This chain uses TRBV20-1 with TRBJ2-7, with D unresolved. Trimming stripped 3 bases from V and 0 bases from J, with 15 bases between. CDR3 length: 15 amino acids. Germline CDR1 reads DFQATT; CDR2 reads SNEGSKA (reference sequence). The CDR3 sequence is CSASRRVLRSYEQYF. The CDR3 nucleotides are TGCAGTGCTAGCCGACGGGTCCTTCGCTCCTACGAGCAGTACTTC.

This clone came up many times. The chain has TRBV4-1 and TRBJ2-7; the match to TRBD2 covers 11 bases. The CDR3 extends over 15 amino acids. The trim removed 4 bases at V and 7 bases at J, leaving 9 bases unmatched. CDR1 and CDR2 from the germline V gene are MGHRA and YSYEKL. CDR3 protein: CASSLRLAGSGEQYF. The DNA for the CDR3 is TGCGCCAGCAGCCTTCGACTAGCGGGGTCGGGGGAGCAGTACTTC.

V is TRBV5-1 and J is TRBJ2-1, with TRBD2 matching 7 bases. The V and J ends lost 5 bases and 4 bases, in that order; junction bases with no gene match: 9. CDR3 size: 15 residues. Germline V lookup: CDR1 SGHRS, CDR2 YFSETQ. CDR3 sequence reads: CASRLTGTTYNEQFF. In nucleotides, the CDR3 is TGCGCCAGCAGGTTAACCGGGACTACGTACAATGAGCAGTTCTTC.

This clone was counted at least ten times. V usage is TRBV3-1 and J usage is TRBJ1-6; D remains unclear. Trimming pared 4 bases from V and 15 bases from J, leaving 16 bases between. Germline V gives CDR1 LGHDT, CDR2 YNNKEL (reference sequence). The CDR3 consists of 13 residues. The CDR3 spells CASSLGDASSLHF. CDR3 in DNA: TGTGCCAGCAGCCTCGGTGATGCCTCCAGCCTCCACTTT.

This clone was detected many times. CDR3 loop: CASSVGASITADTQYF. CDR3 DNA sequence: TGTGCCAGCAGCGTAGGAGCCAGCATTACGGCAGATACGCAGTATTTT. The rearrangement uses TRBV9 and TRBJ2-3; D gene ambiguous. Looked up from germline, CDR1 is SGDLS and CDR2 is YYNGEE. The CDR3 contains 16 residues. With 0 bases removed from V and 4 bases from J, the gap between germline ends came to 15 bases.

This clone was counted at least ten times. One end of the junction does not line up with germline, which may come from a read error. V gene TRBV7-7 combines with J gene TRBJ2-3; D uncertain. The CDR3 runs 13 residues. The germline CDR1 and CDR2 sequences are SSHAT and FNYEAQ (reference sequence). The CDR3 sequence: CASSLSIFDTQYF. In DNA form, the CDR3 reads TGTGCTAGCAGCTTATCGATTTTTGATACGCAGTATTTT. Using reference TRBV7-7 and TRBJ2-3 for the parts outside the CDR3, the full variable domain is GAGVSQSPRYKVTKRGQDVTLRCDPISSHATLYWYQQALGQGPEFLTYFNYEAQPDKSGLPSDRFSAERPEGSISTLTIQRTEQRDSAMYRCASSLSIFDTQYFGPGTRLTVL.

For this clone: This may arise from a read error, as a much more abundant clone is one base away. The chain recombines TRBV10-3 with TRBJ2-1; TRBD1 matches 7 bases. Germline lookup yields CDR1 ENHRY and CDR2 SYGVKD. CDR3 size: 16 residues. V dropped 5 bases and J dropped 5; count of bases not matched to a gene: 12. The CDR3 DNA is TGTGCCATCAGTCACGGCGGACAGGAGGTTAACAATGAGCAGTTCTTC. Its translation: CAISHGGQEVNNEQFF.

This clone was observed many times. The chain combines TRBV30 with TRBJ2-2; 8 nucleotides align to TRBD1. Germline V gene data show CDR1 as GTSNPN and CDR2 as SVGIG (reference sequence). The CDR3 spans 16 residues. Trimming cost V 0 bases and J 6 bases; bases outside gene matches: 9. CDR3 nucleotides: TGTGCCTGGAGTGTACTCAGGACAGGGTATCCCGGGGAGCTGTTTTTT. The encoded protein is CAWSVLRTGYPGELFF.

This clone was found many times. The DNA for the CDR3 is TGTGCCAGCAGCTTAGACCCTTCGGGGATTGAAAAACTGTTTTTT. It is translated as CASSLDPSGIEKLFF. This sequence joins TRBV7-2 and TRBJ1-4; the D is unclear. With 1 base removed from V and 7 bases from J, the gap between germline ends came to 13 bases. Germline V CDR1 and CDR2: SGHTA, FQGNSA. This CDR3 spans 15 amino acids.

This clone was found many times. The gene calls are TRBV13 and TRBJ2-1; 9 bases align to TRBD2. There are 16 residues in the CDR3. V lost 0 bases, J lost 2 bases, and 2 bases stayed unmatched. Germline-derived CDR1 and CDR2 are PRHDT and FYEKMQ (reference sequence). CDR3 amino acids: CASSLGASGTYNEQFF. DNA for the CDR3: TGTGCCAGCAGCTTAGGAGCTAGCGGGACCTACAATGAGCAGTTCTTC.

This clone was seen at least ten times. The chain carries TRBV10-3 and TRBJ1-4; TRBD1 matches 7 bases. The CDR3 length is 14 residues. Germline CDR1 is ENHRY and CDR2 is SYGVKD. Trimming removed 3 bases from V and 10 bases from J; junction bases left unmatched: 8. The CDR3: CAISDSGTEGKLFF. CDR3 nucleotides: TGTGCCATCAGTGATTCCGGGACAGAGGGAAAACTGTTTTTT.

This clone was recorded many times. This sequence joins TRBV18 and TRBJ1-5, with D unclear. Trimming shortened V by 3 bases and J by 1 base, and 7 bases separated the two germline ends. This CDR3 has 14 amino acids. Germline V gives CDR1 KGHSH, CDR2 LQKENI. The CDR3 sequence: CASSPQKSNQPQHF. The CDR3 DNA reads TGTGCCAGCTCACCGCAAAAGAGCAATCAGCCCCAGCATTTT. Based on the CDR3 plus reference TRBV18 and TRBJ1-5, the full variable domain is NAGVMQNPRHLVRRRGQEARLRCSPMKGHSHVYWYRQLPEEGLKFMVYLQKENIIDESGMPKERFSAEFPKEGPSILRIQQVVRGDSAAYFCASSPQKSNQPQHFGDGTRLSIL.

This clone was counted many times. This may arise from a read error, as a much more abundant clone is one base away. Other DNA sequences in the same sample also yield this CDR3. The chain uses TRBV28 and TRBJ1-5; TRBD1 matches 8 bases. Germline V gives CDR1 MDHEN, CDR2 SYDVKM. With 5 bases clipped from V and 7 bases from J, the junction kept 7 bases outside the gene matches. The CDR3 runs 14 residues. In DNA form, the CDR3 reads TGTGCCAGCAGTACTACAGGGGGGTGGCAGCCCCAGCATTTT. Protein sequence: CASSTTGGWQPQHF.

The J gene is TRBJ2-6, the V gene TRBV6-5; 12 bases are shared with TRBD2. This CDR3 has 18 amino acids. Germline V gene data show CDR1 as MNHEY and CDR2 as SVGAGI. With V trimmed by 6 bases and J by 0 bases, 6 bases remained unmatched. The CDR3 sequence: CASRTSGRSLSGANVLTF. For the CDR3, the DNA is TGTGCCAGCAGAACTAGCGGGAGGTCACTCTCTGGGGCCAACGTCCTGACTTTC.

This clone has ten or more counts. The chain is built from TRBV30 and TRBJ1-2; maybe TRBD1 (6 bases). The germline V and J ends were trimmed by 2 bases and 8 bases, with 21 bases remaining between them. This CDR3 region has 15 residues. CDR1 is GTSNPN, CDR2 SVGIG, per germline (reference sequence). CDR3: CAWSSTLTGGRGYTF. The CDR3 nucleotides read TGTGCCTGGAGTTCAACTCTGACAGGTGGGAGAGGCTACACCTTC.

This clone occurred a few times. A much bigger clone sits one base away, suggesting this may be a read error. Additional DNA sequences in this sample encode the identical CDR3. V is TRBV20-1 and J is TRBJ1-1; no firm D call. The CDR3 runs to 13 residues. Trimming removed 5 bases from V and 6 bases from J, with 16 bases in between. Germline V lookup: CDR1 DFQATT, CDR2 SNEGSKA (reference sequence). This CDR3 reads CSAPPPTVAEAFF. As DNA, the CDR3 is TGCAGTGCTCCCCCCCCCACAGTCGCTGAAGCTTTCTTT.

This clone came up many times. The chain is built from TRBV2 and TRBJ2-3; 7 bases line up with TRBD1. With 2 bases clipped from V and 1 base from J, the junction kept 3 bases outside the gene matches. The CDR3 extends over 15 amino acids. Germline V lookup: CDR1 SNHLY, CDR2 FYNNEI. The CDR3 nucleotides read TGTGCCAGCAGTGAAAGTACAGGGGGCACAGATACGCAGTATTTT. Translation: CASSESTGGTDTQYF.

At least ten counts were recorded for this clone. This chain joins TRBV5-4 and TRBJ2-3; TRBD1 matches 8 bases. The CDR3 is 15 amino acids. In germline, CDR1 is SGHNT, CDR2 YYREEE (reference sequence). J was trimmed by 4 bases and V by 0 bases; bases with no gene match: 4. The CDR3 region is CASSLDQGASDTQYF. CDR3 nucleotide sequence: TGTGCCAGCAGCTTGGACCAGGGGGCCTCAGATACGCAGTATTTT. The whole variable domain, remainder taken from reference TRBV5-4 and TRBJ2-3, is ETGVTQSPTHLIKTRGQQVTLRCSSQSGHNTVSWYQQALGQGPQFIFQYYREEENGRGNFPPRFSGLQFPNYSSELNVNALELDDSALYLCASSLDQGASDTQYFGPGTRLTVL.